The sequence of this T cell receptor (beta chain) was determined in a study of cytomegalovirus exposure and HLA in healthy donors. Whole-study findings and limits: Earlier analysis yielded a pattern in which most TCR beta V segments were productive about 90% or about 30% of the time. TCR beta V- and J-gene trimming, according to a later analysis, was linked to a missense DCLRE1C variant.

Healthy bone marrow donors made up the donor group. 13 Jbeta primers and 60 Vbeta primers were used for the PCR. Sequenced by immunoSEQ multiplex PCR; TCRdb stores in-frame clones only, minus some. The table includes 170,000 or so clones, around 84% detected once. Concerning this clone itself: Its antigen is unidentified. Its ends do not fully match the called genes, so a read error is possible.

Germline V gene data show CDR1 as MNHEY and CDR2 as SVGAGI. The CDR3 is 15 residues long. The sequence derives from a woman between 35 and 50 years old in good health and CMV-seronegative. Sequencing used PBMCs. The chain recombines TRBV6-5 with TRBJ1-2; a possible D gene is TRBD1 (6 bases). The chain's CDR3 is CASRYSPQGYNGYTF. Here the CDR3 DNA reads TGTGCCAGCAGGTACTCCCCACAGGGATATAATGGCTACACCTTC.